A selection of T cell receptor beta chains follows, all from one sample in a study of blood T cell repertoires in COVID-19. Using immunoSEQ multiplex PCR, the repertoire was profiled, and TCRdb retains in-frame clones only, with some absent. The sample comprises around 180,000 clones, roughly nine tenths of which are singletons, and less than 25% rests with the top ten. Sequencing was done on a sample of peripheral blood. The source is a man aged 65 to 79 with active or convalescent COVID-19. CDR3s leave out the opening cysteine and the closing phenylalanine or tryptophan.

TRBV4-1	ASSPLGELAGGLWGNEQF
TRBV7-2	ASSLVGARNQPQH
TRBV3-1/TRBV3-2	ASSQERYGYT
TRBV15	ATSRDLRQRDEKLF
TRBV7-2	ASSLIENTEAF
TRBV5-4	ASSLAGGRRGNYGYT
TRBV5-1	ASSRTGTGFTYEQY
TRBV18	ASSPRTGQPYGYT
TRBV5-4	ASSSGTGRGYT
TRBV18	ASSPRDISNYGYT
TRBV6-5	ASSYSRTGDSPLH
TRBV18	ASSGTGVAYEQY
TRBV7-2	ASSLREIPGELF
TRBV27	ASRGTGGNEKLF
TRBV27	ASTRTGALSYNEQF
TRBV29-1	SVDGGNEKLF
TRBV4-3	ASSQSRDRGFQPQH
TRBV12-3/TRBV12-4	ASSPLGGDEAF
TRBV19	ASSTPGQGTYEQY
TRBV13	ASSPPGGRGHYNEQF
TRBV18	ASSLGGLNTEAF
TRBV4-3	ASSPETGGGDEQY
TRBV7-2	ASSQGTGNQPQH
TRBV10-1	ASSEESRGGTEAF
TRBV7-6	ASSSRVVQVETQY
TRBV6-4	ASSATRNTEAF
TRBV18	ASSLGGTQETQY
TRBV19	ASTSDRGRNNQPQH
TRBV6-5	ASGTLGDTQY
TRBV10-1	ASSELVSSEQF
TRBV6-2/TRBV6-3	ASSRGGTGGYEQY
TRBV4-3	ASSQARGRGDTEAF
TRBV6-2/TRBV6-3	ASSLSGSADTQY
TRBV7-2	ASSSLTGANEQF
TRBV28	ASSFSGQGVYEQY
TRBV30	AWSAGGYTEAF
TRBV27	ASSFGRAMNTEAF
TRBV15	ATSRDKGLQY
TRBV15	ATSRGLPSGRADTQY
TRBV27	ASSTTGTVLYGYT